The 16 T cell receptor beta chains below all came from one sample that was sequenced in a study of OX40 agonist ivuxolimab in advanced cancers. The data were produced by immunoSEQ multiplex PCR, yet TCRdb's version contains in-frame clones alone and is incomplete. Of about 25,000 clones in the sample, approximately 81% were seen once. The source was CD4+ or CD8+ T cells sorted from blood, collected in a trial of the OX40 agonist ivuxolimab. The receptors derive from an adult with an advanced solid tumor such as melanoma, head and neck, liver or kidney cancer.

This clone was recorded once. J is TRBJ2-7 and V is TRBV7-9, with TRBD1 matching over 9 bases. Losses at the gene ends were 8 bases for V and 2 bases for J; bases not matched to a gene: 7. The CDR3 loop spans 14 amino acids. Germline-derived CDR1 and CDR2 are SEHNR and FQNEAQ (reference sequence). The CDR3 loop is CASGTGTKTYEQYF. CDR3 DNA sequence: TGTGCCAGCGGGACAGGGACAAAAACCTACGAGCAGTACTTC.

The chain joins TRBV10-3 to TRBJ1-3; D remains ambiguous. The CDR3 consists of 15 residues. The germline V gene has CDR1 ENHRY and CDR2 SYGVKD. V was clipped by 6 bases and J by 0 bases, with 12 bases between them. CDR3 nucleotides: TGTGCCATCAGAAGAACCGGCAGCTCTGGAAACACCATATATTTT. Residues: CAIRRTGSSGNTIYF.

The chain uses TRBV6-1 and TRBJ2-2; no clear D gene. Germline values: CDR1 MNHNS, CDR2 SASEGT. The CDR3 length is 13 residues. V was shortened by 3 bases and J by 4 bases, with 6 bases between the two germline ends. The CDR3 is CASSEFRTGELFF. CDR3 nucleotides: TGTGCCAGCAGTGAGTTCCGCACCGGGGAGCTGTTTTTT.

This chain links TRBV6-1 with TRBJ1-1, with 9 bases that match TRBD1. The trim removed 3 bases at V and 4 bases at J, leaving 3 bases unmatched. The CDR3 spans 14 residues. Germline CDR1 is MNHNS and CDR2 is SASEGT. CDR3 DNA: TGTGCCAGCAGTGAGGACAGGGGAAGCACTGAAGCTTTCTTT. This translates into CASSEDRGSTEAFF.

V is TRBV6-1 and J is TRBJ2-5, with D possibly being TRBD1 or TRBD2 (6 bases each). V was trimmed by 0 bases and J by 1 base, leaving 12 bases between them. CDR3 length: 16 residues. Germline CDR1 is MNHNS and CDR2 is SASEGT. The CDR3 nucleotides are TGTGCCAGCAGTGAAGCGCGGAGGGGGTTCCAAGAGACCCAGTACTTC. As protein: CASSEARRGFQETQYF.

The V call is TRBV19, the J call TRBJ2-7; 7 bases align to TRBD2. Germline V gene data show CDR1 as LNHDA and CDR2 as SQIVND (reference sequence). The CDR3 consists of 15 residues. With 1 base clipped from V and 3 bases from J, the junction kept 6 bases outside the gene matches. The CDR3 region has the DNA TGTGCCAGTAGTATAGCGGGAGGACTGGGCTACGAGCAGTACTTC. Its protein product is CASSIAGGLGYEQYF.

This chain links TRBV7-8 with TRBJ1-4; 9 positions match TRBD1. Germline values: CDR1 SGHVS, CDR2 FQNEAQ. This CDR3 is built from 16 residues. J lost 6 bases, V lost 4 bases, and 9 bases had no gene match. The CDR3 spells CASSSLLGQGDEKLFF. CDR3 in DNA: TGTGCCAGCAGCTCCTTGCTGGGACAGGGAGATGAAAAACTGTTTTTT.

This clone was detected a few times. This chain links TRBV9 with TRBJ1-6; D remains unclear. There are 12 residues in the CDR3. The V end lost 0 bases, the J end lost 9 bases, and 4 bases lay between the germline ends. Germline V gene sequence: CDR1 SGDLS, CDR2 YYNGEE. CDR3 residues: CASSVGSSPLHF. CDR3 bases: TGTGCCAGCAGCGTAGGTAGTTCACCCCTCCACTTT.

The chain combines TRBV7-2 with TRBJ1-4; TRBD1 might be the D (6 bases). Germline V gene lookup returns CDR1 SGHTA and CDR2 FQGNSA. The V end lost 1 base, the J end lost 3 bases, and 15 bases lay between the germline ends. The CDR3 totals 17 residues. CDR3 nucleotides: TGTGCCAGCAGCTTAGATGGACAGATGATTTCTAATGAAAAACTGTTTTTT. It encodes CASSLDGQMISNEKLFF. Drawing the rest from reference TRBV7-2 and TRBJ1-4, the complete variable domain is GAGVSQSPSNKVTEKGKDVELRCDPISGHTALYWYRQSLGQGLEFLIYFQGNSAPDKSGLPSDRFSAERTGGSVSTLTIQRTQQEDSAVYLCASSLDGQMISNEKLFFGSGTQLSVL.

This clone has a single count. This chain connects TRBV2 to TRBJ2-5; 8 bases align to TRBD2. CDR1 is SNHLY and CDR2 is FYNNEI in the germline V gene. There are 15 residues in the CDR3. Losses at the gene ends were 5 bases for V and 9 bases for J; bases not matched to a gene: 14. DNA for the CDR3: TGTGCCAGCAGTCCTAGCGATAGCGGGGATTACTCCCAGTACTTC. This gives the protein CASSPSDSGDYSQYF.

V gene TRBV5-1 combines with J gene TRBJ1-6; D remains unclear. The CDR3 extends over 12 amino acids. Per germline, CDR1 SGHRS and CDR2 YFSETQ. Trimming removed 8 bases at V and 8 bases at J, with 11 bases between. The CDR3 is CASRLVDSPLHF. The CDR3 bases are TGCGCCAGTAGGCTGGTGGATTCACCCCTCCACTTT.

V is TRBV14 and J is TRBJ2-3; D gene ambiguous. V was pared by 0 bases and J by 2 bases, with 12 bases between. This CDR3 spans 16 amino acids. Germline V gene data show CDR1 as SGHDN and CDR2 as FVKESK. The CDR3 DNA sequence: TGTGCCAGCAGCCAAGAAGCTGGCTTTTTCACAGATACGCAGTATTTT. It specifies CASSQEAGFFTDTQYF.

In DNA, the CDR3 is TGTGCCAGCAGTTCCAGCTCCTACAATGAGCAGTTCTTC. Amino acids: CASSSSSYNEQFF. The chain joins TRBV27 to TRBJ2-1; D ambiguous. With 4 bases removed from V and 0 bases from J, the gap between germline ends came to 4 bases. The CDR3 consists of 13 residues. Looked up from germline, CDR1 is MNHEY and CDR2 is SMNVEV (reference sequence).

The rearrangement links TRBV7-8 to TRBJ1-2; no reliable D call. The length of the CDR3 is 13 residues. The V end was cut by 1 base, the J end by 2 bases, with 5 bases between. Germline CDR1 and CDR2: SGHVS and FQNEAQ. CDR3 amino acids: CASSLDGNYGYTF. The CDR3 nucleotides read TGTGCCAGCAGCTTAGACGGGAACTATGGCTACACCTTC.

This chain joins TRBV5-1 and TRBJ1-4; D call uncertain. The germline V gene has CDR1 SGHRS and CDR2 YFSETQ. V shed 2 bases and J shed 1 base, with 9 bases lying between them. The CDR3 has 15 residues. CDR3 in amino acids: CASSFVWGTNEKLFF. The CDR3 DNA sequence: TGCGCCAGCAGCTTTGTATGGGGAACTAATGAAAAACTGTTTTTT.

The chain couples TRBV29-1 to TRBJ2-2, with 7 bases lining up with TRBD2. The CDR3 is made up of 15 amino acids. The germline V gene encodes CDR1 SQVTM and CDR2 ANQGSEA. The junction had 10 bases not matched to a gene; V was cut back by 6 bases and J by 3 bases. The CDR3 sequence is CSVAGRPGDTGELFF. CDR3 in DNA: TGCAGCGTAGCCGGGAGGCCGGGGGACACCGGGGAGCTGTTTTTT.